Listed here are 2 T cell receptor beta chains from one sample, sequenced in a study of blood T cell repertoires in COVID-19. Produced via immunoSEQ multiplex PCR; TCRdb's table is partial and in-frame only. The data show around 23,000 clones, approximately 75% seen once. Sequences were obtained from peripheral blood. These receptors all come from a man between 45 and 60 years old with COVID-19, enrolled during active disease.

The rearrangement joins TRBV5-1 to TRBJ2-3, with 8 bases that match TRBD2. The CDR3 runs to 15 residues. Unmatched junction bases numbered 7, after V lost 4 bases and J lost 3 bases. Germline V gene lookup returns CDR1 SGHRS and CDR2 YFSETQ. The CDR3 here is CASSRRAGGTDTQYF. Here the CDR3 DNA reads TGCGCCAGCAGCCGACGGGCGGGGGGTACAGATACGCAGTATTTT.

The V gene is TRBV11-2, the J gene TRBJ2-1; TRBD2 matches at 11 bases. Per the germline V gene, CDR1 is SGHAT and CDR2 is FQNNGV. V shed 1 base and J 5 bases; nucleotides not matched to a gene: 4. This CDR3 spans 16 amino acids. The CDR3 here is CASSLGWGLADNEQFF. The DNA for the CDR3 is TGTGCCAGCAGCTTAGGGTGGGGACTAGCGGACAATGAGCAGTTCTTC.